Each of the 6 T cell receptor beta chains below was sequenced from the same sample in a study of T cells expressing NK-cell markers. From its re-call of the 5' RACE reads, TCRdb lists each CDR3 protein once, without DNA. The sample spans roughly 160,000 distinct CDR3 sequences; the ten largest clones claim around 18%. Sequenced sample: blood T cells: a sorted CD56 or NKG2C T cell subset, CD4+ or CD8+ T cells, or bulk PBMC T cells (not recorded which). The receptor set was obtained from a woman between 18 and 75 years old in good health.

The chain combines TRBV20-1 with TRBJ2-2; TCRdb gives TRBD1 as the D gene, but with no DNA this cannot be confirmed. The CDR3 has 14 amino acids. CDR1 is DFQATT and CDR2 is SNEGSKA in the germline V gene (reference sequence). CDR3 in amino acids: CSAPTGSRLGELFF.

The gene calls are TRBV28 and TRBJ2-4; the D gene TCRdb calls, TRBD1, cannot be checked with no DNA. Germline V lookup: CDR1 MDHEN, CDR2 SYDVKM. The CDR3 is 16 amino acids. CDR3 protein: CASSSRGALAKNIQYF.

The J gene is TRBJ1-4, the V gene TRBV5-1; TCRdb lists TRBD1, though no DNA is available to test this call. The CDR3 contains 15 residues. Germline lookup yields CDR1 SGHRS and CDR2 YFSETQ. CDR3 loop: CASSLRGELNEKLFF.

V and J are TRBV6-6 and TRBJ2-1. The CDR3 runs 13 residues. Looked up from germline, CDR1 is MNHNY and CDR2 is SVGAGI (reference sequence). The CDR3 loop is CASCVGSYNEQFF.

The chain links TRBV5-1 to TRBJ2-7; TCRdb indicates TRBD1, and absent DNA this call remains unverified. Germline V gene data show CDR1 as SGHRS and CDR2 as YFSETQ. This CDR3 is built from 13 residues. Here the CDR3 reads CANPLGVRYEQYF.

The genes are TRBV5-1 and TRBJ2-5; TCRdb gives TRBD2 as the D gene, but with no DNA this cannot be confirmed. CDR3 length: 15 residues. Germline CDR1 and CDR2: SGHRS and YFSETQ. The CDR3: CASSLGDGGPETQYF.